The clone carrying this TCR beta chain was seen ten or more times. Its antigen is not identified. The data are from a study of T-cell memory formation after mild COVID-19. Study-level background: Most TCR clusters belonged to a single donor.

Using its own MiXCR run on the 5' RACE reads, TCRdb lists one record per CDR3 protein. The profile covers approximately 82,000 distinct CDR3 sequences, with more than 10% appearing a single time and roughly two fifths taken by the ten largest. With 0 bases clipped from V and 1 base from J, the junction kept 12 bases outside the gene matches. The CDR3 loop spans 19 amino acids. In germline, CDR1 is DFQATT, CDR2 SNEGSKA (reference sequence). Study results and limitations: Mostly located in CM and EM were contracting CD4+ clones, with contracting CD8+ clones located in EMRA. Contracting clones from day 15 to 85 showed balanced CD4/CD8; later expanders favored CD4+. Memory sampled before infection contained some responding clones, suggesting cross-reactive memory joined.

The genes are TRBV20-1 and TRBJ2-1; 10 bases are shared with TRBD2. Material for sequencing was PBMCs or a T cell subset sorted from them (not recorded which). This clonotype was obtained from a young man who had mild COVID-19 (a few samples of this study predate the infection). Cell type and time point are not known. CDR3 in DNA: TGCAGTGCTAGAGATCTAAACCCTAGCGGGGGTTCGTCCTACAATGAGCAGTTCTTC. Its translation is CSARDLNPSGGSSYNEQFF.